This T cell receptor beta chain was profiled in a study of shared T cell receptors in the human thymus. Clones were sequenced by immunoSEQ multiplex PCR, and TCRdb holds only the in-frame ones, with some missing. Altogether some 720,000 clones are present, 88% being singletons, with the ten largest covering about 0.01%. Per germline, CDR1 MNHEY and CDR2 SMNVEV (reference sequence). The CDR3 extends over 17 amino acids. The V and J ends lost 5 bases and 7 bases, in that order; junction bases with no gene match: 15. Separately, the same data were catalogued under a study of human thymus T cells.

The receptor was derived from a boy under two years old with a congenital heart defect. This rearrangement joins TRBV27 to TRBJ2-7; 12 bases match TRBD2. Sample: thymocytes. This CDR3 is CASSLKTSGRRSLEQYF. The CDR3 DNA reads TGTGCCAGCAGTCTCAAGACTAGCGGGAGACGTAGTTTGGAGCAGTACTTC.